Shown below are 6 T cell receptor beta chains from a single sample sequenced in a study of post-analysis software for immune sequencing data. Unique molecular identifiers were built into the TCR beta cDNA libraries. Each CDR3 protein gets one entry after TCRdb re-called the PCR reads with MiXCR. The data contain around 710,000 distinct CDR3 sequences, under 60% of them seen just once; the ten biggest clones take up over 4.5%. Study observations and caveats: Included in a set of five TRBV segments more frequent in patients than controls were TRBV5-6, TRBV5-1 and TRBV20-1.

No antigens are known for them. Material: blood. Receptors originate from a girl under 18 with multiple sclerosis.

The rearrangement links TRBV9 to TRBJ2-3; D assignment may be TRBD1 or TRBD2 (5 bases each). The CDR3 spans 15 residues. Germline assignment: CDR1 SGDLS and CDR2 YYNGEE. The V end was cut by 1 base, the J end by 2 bases, with 11 bases between. This chain's CDR3 is CASSVRGGYTDTQYF. The CDR3, as DNA: TGTGCCAGCAGCGTACGGGGCGGATACACAGATACGCAGTATTTT.

The chain has TRBV6-2 or TRBV6-3 and TRBJ1-1, with unresolved D. The CDR3 runs to 14 residues. The V end was cut by 8 bases, the J end by 4 bases, with 17 bases between. The V gene's germline CDR1 is MNHEY and CDR2 SVGEGT. DNA for the CDR3: TGTGCCAGCGAAGAGACTGGGAGGGCCACTGAAGCTTTCTTT. It codes for CASEETGRATEAFF.

The V gene is TRBV24-1, the J gene TRBJ2-3, with D possibly being TRBD2 (6 bases). Trimming stripped 1 base from V and 2 bases from J, with 9 bases between. The CDR3 is 15 residues long. In germline, CDR1 is KGHDR, CDR2 SFDVKD. The CDR3 spells CATSDFGGTTDTQYF. The CDR3, as DNA: TGTGCCACCAGTGATTTCGGGGGAACCACAGATACGCAGTATTTT.

This clonotype came up a few times. V and J are TRBV28 and TRBJ2-3; the match to TRBD2 covers 9 bases. This CDR3 region has 16 residues. Germline V gene data show CDR1 as MDHEN and CDR2 as SYDVKM. V lost 6 bases, J lost 1 base, and 8 bases stayed unmatched. This chain's CDR3 is CASRREGVRRTDTQYF. The CDR3 region has the DNA TGTGCCAGCAGGCGGGAGGGAGTAAGACGCACAGATACGCAGTATTTT.

The CDR3 loop is CASRVSGSNQPQHF. The CDR3 nucleotides are TGTGCCAGCAGGGTGTCGGGTAGCAATCAGCCCCAGCATTTT. V gene TRBV9 combines with J gene TRBJ1-5; no firm D call. V gave up 5 bases and J gave up 0 bases, with 9 bases separating them. This CDR3 has 14 residues. The germline gives CDR1 SGDLS, CDR2 YYNGEE. Full variable domain (missing parts from reference TRBV9 and TRBJ1-5): DSGVTQTPKHLITATGQRVTLRCSPRSGDLSVYWYQQSLDQGLQFLIQYYNGEERAKGNILERFSAQQFPDLHSELNLSSLELGDSALYFCASRVSGSNQPQHFGDGTRLSIL.

The J gene is TRBJ1-1, the V gene TRBV20-1, with D perhaps TRBD1 (6 bases). Per the germline V gene, CDR1 is DFQATT and CDR2 is SNEGSKA (reference sequence). V lost 0 bases, J lost 1 base, and 9 bases lay in between. The CDR3 runs to 14 residues. CDR3 loop: CSARDRQANTEAFF. CDR3 bases: TGCAGTGCTAGAGATCGACAGGCGAACACTGAAGCTTTCTTT.